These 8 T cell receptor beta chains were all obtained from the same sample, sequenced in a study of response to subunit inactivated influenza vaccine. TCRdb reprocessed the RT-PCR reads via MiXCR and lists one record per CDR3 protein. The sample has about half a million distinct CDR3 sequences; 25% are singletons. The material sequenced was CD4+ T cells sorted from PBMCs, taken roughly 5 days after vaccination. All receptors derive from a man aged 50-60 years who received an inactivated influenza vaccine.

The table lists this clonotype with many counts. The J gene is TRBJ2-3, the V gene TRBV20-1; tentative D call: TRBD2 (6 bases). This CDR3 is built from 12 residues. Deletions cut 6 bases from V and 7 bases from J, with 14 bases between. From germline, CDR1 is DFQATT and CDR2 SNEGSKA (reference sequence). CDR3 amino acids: CSAKTTRYTQYF. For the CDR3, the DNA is TGCAGTGCCAAGACGACTAGATATACGCAGTATTTT.

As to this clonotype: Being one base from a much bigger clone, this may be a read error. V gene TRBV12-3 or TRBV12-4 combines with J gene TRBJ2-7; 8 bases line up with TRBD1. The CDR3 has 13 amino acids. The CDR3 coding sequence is TGTGCCAGCAGAGGGACAGGCTCCCACGAGCAGTACTTC. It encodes CASRGTGSHEQYF.

CDR3 protein: CSARDRTLSNQPQHF. In DNA form, the CDR3 reads TGCAGTGCTAGAGACCGGACACTTAGCAATCAGCCCCAGCATTTT. The chain combines TRBV20-1 with TRBJ1-5; possible D gene TRBD1, 5 bases. Per the germline V gene, CDR1 is DFQATT and CDR2 is SNEGSKA (reference sequence). V lost 0 bases, J lost 0 bases, and 9 bases lay in between. The CDR3 runs 15 residues.

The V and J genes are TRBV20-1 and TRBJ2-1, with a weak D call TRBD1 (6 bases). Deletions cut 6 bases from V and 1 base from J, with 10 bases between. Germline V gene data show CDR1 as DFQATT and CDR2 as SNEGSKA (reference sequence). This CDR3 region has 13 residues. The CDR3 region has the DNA TGCAGTGCCGAGGGACAATCCTACAATGAGCAGTTCTTC. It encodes CSAEGQSYNEQFF.

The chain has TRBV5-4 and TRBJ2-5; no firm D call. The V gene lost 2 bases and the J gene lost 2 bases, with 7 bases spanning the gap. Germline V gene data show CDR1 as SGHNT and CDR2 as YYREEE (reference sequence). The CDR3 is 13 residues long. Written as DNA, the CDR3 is TGTGCCAGCAGCTTTCAATCACAAGAGACCCAGTACTTC. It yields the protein CASSFQSQETQYF.

The CDR3 DNA reads as TGTGCCAGCAACCGTCAGGGGGGAGAGACCCAGTACTTC. Its protein is CASNRQGGETQYF. The V call is TRBV5-4, the J call TRBJ2-5; D perhaps matches TRBD1 (7 bases). Trimming shortened V by 6 bases and J by 4 bases, and 13 bases separated the two germline ends. The CDR3 consists of 13 residues. Looked up from germline, CDR1 is SGHNT and CDR2 is YYREEE (reference sequence).

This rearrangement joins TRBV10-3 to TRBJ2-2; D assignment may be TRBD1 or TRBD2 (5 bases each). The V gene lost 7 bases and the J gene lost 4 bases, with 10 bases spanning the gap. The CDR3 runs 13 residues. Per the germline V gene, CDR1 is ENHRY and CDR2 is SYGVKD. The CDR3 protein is CAIKSGTTGELFF. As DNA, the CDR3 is TGTGCCATCAAATCGGGGACCACCGGGGAGCTGTTTTTT.

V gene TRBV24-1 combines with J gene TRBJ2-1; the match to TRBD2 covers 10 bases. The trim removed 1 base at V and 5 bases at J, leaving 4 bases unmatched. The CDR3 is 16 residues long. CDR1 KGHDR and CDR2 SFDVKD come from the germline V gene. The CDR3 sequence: CATSDFASGGNNEQFF. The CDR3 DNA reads TGTGCCACCAGTGATTTCGCTAGCGGGGGTAACAATGAGCAGTTCTTC.